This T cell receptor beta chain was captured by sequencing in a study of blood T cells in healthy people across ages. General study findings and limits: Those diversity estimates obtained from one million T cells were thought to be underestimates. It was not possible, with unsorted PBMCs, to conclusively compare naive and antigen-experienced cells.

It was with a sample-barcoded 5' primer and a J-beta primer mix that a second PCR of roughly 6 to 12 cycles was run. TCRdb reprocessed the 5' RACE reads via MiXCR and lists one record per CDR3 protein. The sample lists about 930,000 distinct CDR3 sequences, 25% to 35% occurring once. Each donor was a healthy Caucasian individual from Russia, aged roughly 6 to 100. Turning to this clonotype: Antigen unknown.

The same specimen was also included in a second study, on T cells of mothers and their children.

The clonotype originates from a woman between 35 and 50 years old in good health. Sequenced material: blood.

The CDR3, as DNA: TGTGCCAGCAACTTATACCGGGATACCAATGAGCAGTTCTTC. Protein product: CASNLYRDTNEQFF. This chain joins TRBV12-3 or TRBV12-4 and TRBJ2-1; possible D gene TRBD2, 5 bases. The germline V and J ends were trimmed by 7 bases and 6 bases, with 16 bases remaining between them. CDR3 length equals 14 residues.